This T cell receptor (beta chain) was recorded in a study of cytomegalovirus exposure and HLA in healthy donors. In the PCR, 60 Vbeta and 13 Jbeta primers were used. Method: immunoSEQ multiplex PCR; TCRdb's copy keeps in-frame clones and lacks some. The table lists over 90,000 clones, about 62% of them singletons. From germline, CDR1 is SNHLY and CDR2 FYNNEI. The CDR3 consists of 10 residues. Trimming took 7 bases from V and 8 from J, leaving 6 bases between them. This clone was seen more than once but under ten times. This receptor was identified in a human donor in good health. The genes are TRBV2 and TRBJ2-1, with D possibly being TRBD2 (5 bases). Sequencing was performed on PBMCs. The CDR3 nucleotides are TGTGCCAGCATGAGGGATGAGCAGTTCTTC. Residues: CASMRDEQFF.